The rows below give T cell receptor beta chains drawn from one sample of a study of shared clonotypes between healthy human individuals. Sequencing used immunoSEQ multiplex PCR; TCRdb keeps in-frame clones, though not all of them. Of hundreds of thousands of clones listed, 98% are singletons. The specimen sequenced was naive CD8+ T cells sorted from blood. These receptor sequences come from a young man in good health. The CDR3 runs from the conserved cysteine through the conserved F or W. D genes are given only for firm matches. Only some rows state a clone size, as once, few, many or a class for expanded clones.

NA | TRBJ1-1 | TRBV7-9 | 13 | NA | TGTGCCAGCAGCACGACGGAGGACACTGAAGCTTTCTTT | CASSTTEDTEAFF
NA | TRBJ2-7 | TRBV6-5 | 14 | NA | TGTGCCAGCAGTTATTCGGCAGGGTCCTACGAGCAGTACTTC | CASSYSAGSYEQYF
NA | TRBJ2-5 | TRBV2 | 13 | NA | TGTGCCAGCAGGGGACCCCTTGGAGAGACCCAGTACTTC | CASRGPLGETQYF
NA | TRBJ2-3 | TRBV11-3 | 13 | NA | TGTGCCAGCAGCTTAGCCCCACAAGATACGCAGTATTTT | CASSLAPQDTQYF
TRBD2 | TRBJ2-2 | TRBV7-9 | 14 | NA | TGTGCCAGCAGCTTGGGACTAGGAACCGGGGAGCTGTTTTTT | CASSLGLGTGELFF
NA | TRBJ2-7 | TRBV29-1 | 13 | once | TGCAGCGTTGAGTTCGACACCCCCTACGAGCAGTACTTC | CSVEFDTPYEQYF
TRBD2 | TRBJ2-2 | TRBV5-1 | 14 | NA | TGCGCCAGCGGAGCGGGGCCTAACACCGGGGAGCTGTTTTTT | CASGAGPNTGELFF
NA | TRBJ2-1 | TRBV7-9 | 16 | NA | TGTGCCAGCAACCCCATAGACTCCGGAAAGGACAATGAGCAGTTCTTC | CASNPIDSGKDNEQFF
NA | TRBJ2-7 | TRBV6-5 | 13 | NA | TGTGCCAGCAGTTACTCCGGGCCCTACGAGCAGTACTTC | CASSYSGPYEQYF
NA | TRBJ2-5 | TRBV27 | 15 | NA | TGTGCCAGCAGTCCTTACGAGAGGCCAGGGGAGACCCAGTACTTC | CASSPYERPGETQYF
NA | TRBJ2-3 | TRBV14 | 16 | NA | TGTGCCAGCAGCCCACTCAGGACACCGGTCACAGATACGCAGTATTTT | CASSPLRTPVTDTQYF
NA | TRBJ2-7 | TRBV6-6 | 12 | once | TGTGCCAGCAGTCCCCAGGGGAACGAGCAGTACTTC | CASSPQGNEQYF
TRBD2 | TRBJ2-3 | TRBV7-2 | 16 | NA | TGTGCCAGCACCACCGGGACTAGCGGGACTACAGATACGCAGTATTTT | CASTTGTSGTTDTQYF
NA | TRBJ2-7 | TRBV5-5 | 14 | NA | TGTGCCAGCACCGCCCCGGGACACAACTACGAGCAGTACTTC | CASTAPGHNYEQYF
TRBD1 | TRBJ2-7 | TRBV5-4 | 16 | NA | TGTGCCAGCAGCTTCGATACAGGGGGCGCACAGTACGAGCAGTACTTC | CASSFDTGGAQYEQYF
TRBD1 | TRBJ1-4 | TRBV5-1 | 13 | NA | TGCGCCAGCACAGGACAGGGGAATGAAAAACTGTTTTTT | CASTGQGNEKLFF
NA | TRBJ2-3 | TRBV7-9 | 14 | NA | TGTGCCAGCTCCTGGGCCAGGAACACAGATACGCAGTATTTT | CASSWARNTDTQYF
TRBD2 | TRBJ2-1 | TRBV11-2 | 15 | NA | TGTGCCAGCAGCTTAGGGACTAGCGCTTACAATGAGCAGTTCTTC | CASSLGTSAYNEQFF
TRBD2 | TRBJ2-7 | TRBV19 | 17 | NA | TGTGCCAGTAGTGTGGGACTAGCGGGAGATAGTGTCTACGAGCAGTACTTC | CASSVGLAGDSVYEQYF
TRBD1 | TRBJ1-4 | TRBV7-6 | 20 | NA | TGTGCCAGCAGTCCAATTTATTCAGCAGGGGGCGATGGGGGAAGTGAAAAACTGTTTTTT | CASSPIYSAGGDGGSEKLFF
NA | TRBJ2-7 | TRBV11-2 | 12 | NA | TGTGCCAGCAGCTTTTTCGGGGACGAGCAGTACTTC | CASSFFGDEQYF
NA | TRBJ2-7 | TRBV11-2 | 11 | few | TGTGCCAGCAGCCTCGGGTTTGAGCAGTACTTC | CASSLGFEQYF
NA | TRBJ2-6 | TRBV6-1 | 16 | NA | TGTGCCAGCAGTGAAGCATGGGGGATTGGGGCCAACGTCCTGACTTTC | CASSEAWGIGANVLTF
NA | TRBJ2-1 | TRBV7-9 | 16 | NA | TGTGCCAGCATCTCTCATAGCGGAGGGGCCTACAATGAGCAGTTCTTC | CASISHSGGAYNEQFF
TRBD1 | TRBJ2-2 | TRBV5-1 | 16 | NA | TGCGCCAGCAGTCTGGGGAGACAGGGGTGGACCGGGGAGCTGTTTTTT | CASSLGRQGWTGELFF
NA | TRBJ2-5 | TRBV5-6 | 13 | NA | TGTGCCAGCAGCTTGTCCTTACAAGAGACCCAGTACTTC | CASSLSLQETQYF
NA | TRBJ2-7 | TRBV5-1 | 14 | NA | TGCGCCAGCAGCCCCGGGACTGACTCCTACGAGCAGTACTTC | CASSPGTDSYEQYF
TRBD1 | TRBJ1-1 | TRBV7-6 | 16 | NA | TGTGCCAGCAGCCCCCTTGGGGAGACAGGGGGGACTGAAGCTTTCTTT | CASSPLGETGGTEAFF
TRBD1 | TRBJ2-7 | TRBV5-6 | 14 | once | TGTGCCAGCAGCTTCCGACAGGGGCTCGGCGAGCAGTACTTC | CASSFRQGLGEQYF
NA | TRBJ2-1 | TRBV27 | 16 | NA | TGTGCCAGCAGTCTGGTCTGGGGAGGCACCTACAATGAGCAGTTCTTC | CASSLVWGGTYNEQFF
NA | TRBJ2-7 | TRBV11-2 | 16 | NA | TGTGCCAGCAGCCGTCTTGGGGGCGGCGGGAGCTACGAGCAGTACTTC | CASSRLGGGGSYEQYF
TRBD2 | TRBJ2-1 | TRBV29-1 | 15 | NA | TGCAGCGTTGACCCTTGGGGGAGGGCTTACAATGAGCAGTTCTTC | CSVDPWGRAYNEQFF
NA | TRBJ2-7 | TRBV14 | 15 | NA | TGTGCCAGCAGCCCCCAGAGAGACAGGACCTACGAGCAGTACTTC | CASSPQRDRTYEQYF
NA | TRBJ2-1 | TRBV7-2 | 13 | NA | TGTGCCAGCAGCTTGAAGTCGACAGGCGAGCAGTTCTTC | CASSLKSTGEQFF
TRBD1 | TRBJ1-1 | TRBV7-9 | 14 | NA | TGTGCCAGCAGCTTAGTACAGGGGGCAACTGAAGCTTTCTTT | CASSLVQGATEAFF
TRBD1 | TRBJ2-4 | TRBV28 | 14 | NA | TGTGCCAGCAGTCTACAGGGGGTTGACGACATTCAGTACTTC | CASSLQGVDDIQYF
NA | TRBJ2-7 | TRBV29-1 | 12 | NA | TGCAGCGTCGGTCGGTGGGACCACGAGCAGTACTTC | CSVGRWDHEQYF
TRBD2 | TRBJ2-2 | TRBV30 | 15 | NA | TGTGCCTGGAAATCAAAGCGGGAGTCCACCGGGGAGCTGTTTTTT | CAWKSKRESTGELFF
NA | TRBJ1-2 | TRBV6-6 | 14 | NA | TGTGCCACCCACGCTGGGGCCACTAACTATGGCTACACCTTC | CATHAGATNYGYTF
NA | TRBJ2-7 | TRBV6-5 | 12 | NA | TGTGCCAGCAGTTATCGTGGTTACGAGCAGTACTTC | CASSYRGYEQYF